This is a list of T cell receptor beta chains from one sample in a study of cytomegalovirus exposure and HLA in healthy donors. Data came from immunoSEQ multiplex PCR; TCRdb stores just in-frame clones and leaves some out. The top ten clones hold around 1.3% of a sample with more than 100,000 clones, roughly 79% of them seen once. The sequenced sample was PBMCs. The receptors were gathered from a middle-aged woman in good health and CMV-seronegative. Each CDR3 is given with its conserved first and last residue. A D gene is named only where the DNA matches it firmly. The size of a clone is reported for some rows only, either as once, few or many, or as a class for expanded clones.

clone size | D gene | J gene | V gene | CDR3 DNA | CDR3 protein
NA | NA | TRBJ1-1 | TRBV9 | TGTGCCAGCAGCGTAGAACAGCAGAACACTGAAGCTTTCTTT | CASSVEQQNTEAFF
NA | TRBD2 | TRBJ2-2 | TRBV4-1 | TGCGCCAGCAGCCTGGGACTAGCGGGGGCGACGAACACCGGGGAGCTGTTTTTT | CASSLGLAGATNTGELFF
NA | TRBD2 | TRBJ2-3 | TRBV7-2 | TGTGCCAGCAGTATGGGCGGGGGGAGACCAGATACGCAGTATTTT | CASSMGGGRPDTQYF
NA | NA | TRBJ2-7 | TRBV5-1 | TGCGCCAGCAGCTTACTTTCCTCCTACGAGCAGTACTTC | CASSLLSSYEQYF
NA | TRBD2 | TRBJ2-1 | TRBV7-9 | TGTGCCAGCAGCTTACTAGCGGGGGGGGCCGACGATGAGCAGTTCTTC | CASSLLAGGADDEQFF
NA | NA | TRBJ1-4 | TRBV13 | TGTGCCAGCAGCTTCTATCCCCCCAATAATGAAAAACTGTTTTTT | CASSFYPPNNEKLFF
NA | NA | TRBJ2-2 | TRBV29-1 | TGCAGCGTTGTGGGCCAGATTGGGGGGGAGCTGTTTTTT | CSVVGQIGGELFF
few | NA | TRBJ2-3 | TRBV9 | TGTGCCAGCACAGCGCTACGCACAGATACGCAGTATTTT | CASTALRTDTQYF
NA | NA | TRBJ1-5 | TRBV5-4 | TGTGCCAGCAGCCGAGACACAGGGAAGGAGCCCCAGCATTTT | CASSRDTGKEPQHF
NA | TRBD1 | TRBJ1-3 | TRBV15 | TGTGCCACCTGGACAGGGTCGGGAAACACCATATATTTT | CATWTGSGNTIYF
NA | TRBD1 | TRBJ1-5 | TRBV5-8 | TGTGCCAGCAAGGGGGTTGGGACAGGGTTTGAGGGCCAATCAGCCCAGCATTTT | CASKGVGTGFEGQSAQHF
NA | TRBD1 | TRBJ1-2 | TRBV6-5 | TGTGCCAGCAGAAGGGACAGGGACTATGGCTACACCTTC | CASRRDRDYGYTF
NA | NA | TRBJ2-1 | TRBV5-6 | TGTGCCAGCACCCCGACAGACTACAATGAGCAGTTCTTC | CASTPTDYNEQFF
NA | TRBD1 | TRBJ1-2 | TRBV19 | TGTGCCAGTAGTGCGGGGACAGGCCGATTGTATGGCTACACCTTC | CASSAGTGRLYGYTF
NA | TRBD2 | TRBJ2-3 | TRBV4-3 | TGCGCCAGCAGCCAAGAATCCCAGCGGGGGGTGGCAGATACGCAGTATTTT | CASSQESQRGVADTQYF
once | NA | TRBJ2-3 | TRBV6-6 | TGTGCCAGCAGGCCGAGGGGGGCACAGGGGATAGATACGCAGTATTTT | CASRPRGAQGIDTQYF
NA | TRBD1 | TRBJ1-2 | TRBV5-4 | TGTGCCAGCAGCTCTACTCCGACAGGGGAAGAAGGCTATGGCTACACCTTC | CASSSTPTGEEGYGYTF
NA | NA | TRBJ2-3 | TRBV27 | TGTGCCAGCAGTTCATCCTTCACAGATACGCAGTATTTT | CASSSSFTDTQYF
NA | NA | TRBJ1-2 | TRBV19 | TGTGCCAGTAGTAGTAGTAGCGCCGGCTATGGCTACACCTTC | CASSSSSAGYGYTF
NA | TRBD1 | TRBJ1-1 | TRBV5-4 | TGTGCCAGCAGCATAGGGACAGGGCAGTTCCACACTGAAGCTTTCTTT | CASSIGTGQFHTEAFF
NA | TRBD2 | TRBJ2-7 | TRBV6-1 | TGTGCCACCGCTAGCGGGGGAATCTACGAGCAGTACTTC | CATASGGIYEQYF
NA | NA | TRBJ1-2 | TRBV28 | TGTGCCAGCAGTTTATTTCAGGGAAACTATGGCTACACCTTC | CASSLFQGNYGYTF
NA | TRBD2 | TRBJ2-3 | TRBV6-5 | TGTGCCAGCAGCCTAGCGGGGGGGCACACAGATACGCAGTATTTT | CASSLAGGHTDTQYF
NA | NA | TRBJ1-1 | TRBV13 | TGTGCCAGCACCGGTCGCGGGTTTCTTAACACTGAAGCTTTCTTT | CASTGRGFLNTEAFF
NA | TRBD2 | TRBJ2-5 | TRBV6-5 | TGTGCCAGCAGTACCCTCTCTAGCGGACAAGAGACCCAGTACTTC | CASSTLSSGQETQYF
NA | NA | TRBJ2-7 | TRBV4-3 | TGCGCCAGCAGCCAAGATCAGTGGGAGAATTCCTACGAGCAGTACTTC | CASSQDQWENSYEQYF
NA | TRBD1 | TRBJ1-4 | TRBV5-1 | TGCGCCAGCAGCCCGGATGGGACAGGGACAGAACTGTTTTTT | CASSPDGTGTELFF
NA | NA | TRBJ1-1 | TRBV9 | TGTGCCAGCAGCGTAGCCACAGGGAACACTGAAGCTTTCTTT | CASSVATGNTEAFF
NA | NA | TRBJ2-7 | TRBV6-1 | TGTGCCAGCAGAGCACTTACCACCTACGAGCAGTACTTC | CASRALTTYEQYF
few | NA | TRBJ1-1 | TRBV9 | TGTGCCAGCAGCGGGGGGCATCGGAACGCTGAAGCTTTCTTT | CASSGGHRNAEAFF
few | TRBD2 | TRBJ2-1 | TRBV7-2 | TGTGCCAGCAGCTTATCGGGGATGGGGGGGATACAAGGGTATGAGCAGTTCTTC | CASSLSGMGGIQGYEQFF
NA | NA | TRBJ2-7 | TRBV6-5 | TGTGCCAGCAGTTACGAATCCCAACCGGCCTACGAGCAGTACTTC | CASSYESQPAYEQYF
few | TRBD1 | TRBJ2-3 | TRBV5-6 | TGTGCCAGCAGCTTGAGGGGACAGTTTAGCACAGATACGCAGTATTTT | CASSLRGQFSTDTQYF
NA | TRBD1 | TRBJ1-6 | TRBV4-2 | TGTGCCAGCAGCCCAACGGGACAGAATTCACCCCTCCACTTT | CASSPTGQNSPLHF
NA | TRBD1 | TRBJ1-5 | TRBV6-5 | TGTGCCAGCAGTTTGTCTGGGACAGGGGTAAATCAGCCCCAGCATTTT | CASSLSGTGVNQPQHF
NA | NA | TRBJ2-7 | TRBV5-4 | TGTGCCAGCAGCTTGCGGGGGGCTCAGAACGAGCAGTACTTC | CASSLRGAQNEQYF
NA | TRBD1 | TRBJ2-7 | TRBV5-1 | TGCGCCAGCAGCCACAGGGGTTCTCCATGGGAGCAGTACTTC | CASSHRGSPWEQYF
once | TRBD1 | TRBJ2-3 | TRBV18 | TGTGCCAGCTCGGAACGCCGAGTAACGGGACAGTCCACAGATACGCAGTATTTT | CASSERRVTGQSTDTQYF
NA | NA | TRBJ2-5 | TRBV5-4 | TGTGCCAGCAGCTTGTACCAGGGGCGCCAAGAGACCCAGTACTTC | CASSLYQGRQETQYF
NA | TRBD2 | TRBJ2-5 | TRBV5-4 | TGTGCCAGCAGCCTAGGGGGTACGGGGGGGCGGGAGACCCAGTACTTC | CASSLGGTGGRETQYF
NA | NA | TRBJ2-1 | TRBV7-2 | TGTGCCAGCAGCTTAGCTTTAGGGGCGGTTGAGCAGTTCTTC | CASSLALGAVEQFF
NA | TRBD1 | TRBJ2-1 | TRBV27 | TGTGCCAGCCTATCAGGGGGATCCTACAATGAGCAGTTCTTC | CASLSGGSYNEQFF
NA | NA | TRBJ2-2 | TRBV15 | TGTGCCACCAGCTCTTCAATTAGCCCCGGGGAGCTGTTTTTT | CATSSSISPGELFF
NA | NA | TRBJ1-1 | TRBV7-3 | TGTGCCAGCAGCAGGACAGTGAACACTGAAGCTTTCTTT | CASSRTVNTEAFF
NA | NA | TRBJ1-1 | TRBV7-9 | TGTGCCACTACATTGGCGGGGGGGAACACTGAAGCTTTCTTT | CATTLAGGNTEAFF
NA | NA | TRBJ1-1 | TRBV6-5 | TGTGCCAGCAGTTTGCTCTACCTGAACACTGAAGCTTTCTTT | CASSLLYLNTEAFF
few | TRBD2 | TRBJ2-1 | TRBV6-5 | TGTGCCAGCAGTTATACCGGGACTATCTACAATGAGCAGTTCTTC | CASSYTGTIYNEQFF
NA | TRBD1 | TRBJ2-7 | TRBV5-1 | TGCGCCAGCAGCTTGTCCGGGACAGGGCTGGACGAGCAGTACTTC | CASSLSGTGLDEQYF
few | NA | TRBJ2-5 | TRBV9 | TGTGCCAGCAGCCAAGGGGTGGGTCAAGAGACCCAGTACTTC | CASSQGVGQETQYF
NA | NA | TRBJ2-5 | TRBV11-2 | TGTGCCAGCAGCTCGCCGACCCCCAGGGGTGGGGAGACCCAGTACTTC | CASSSPTPRGGETQYF
NA | NA | TRBJ1-1 | TRBV6-5 | TGTGCCAGCAGTTACTCGCCGGACACTGAAGCTTTCTTT | CASSYSPDTEAFF
NA | TRBD2 | TRBJ2-5 | TRBV7-9 | TGTGCCAGCAGCTTAGGGGCTAGCGGACAAGAGACCCAGTACTTC | CASSLGASGQETQYF
NA | NA | TRBJ2-7 | TRBV28 | TGTGCCAGCAGCCCTGGCCGGGGCGAGCAGTACTTC | CASSPGRGEQYF
NA | NA | TRBJ2-5 | TRBV5-1 | TGCGCCAGCAGCTCCAGGGGCCAGGGTGTCCAAGAGACCCAGTACTTC | CASSSRGQGVQETQYF
NA | TRBD1 | TRBJ1-2 | TRBV4-3 | TGCGCCAGCAGCCAAGACTGGGACAGGAACTATGATGGCTACACCTTC | CASSQDWDRNYDGYTF
NA | TRBD1 | TRBJ1-4 | TRBV7-8 | TGTGCCAGCAGCGCTGAACAGGGGGCTCGTGAAAAACTGTTTTTT | CASSAEQGAREKLFF